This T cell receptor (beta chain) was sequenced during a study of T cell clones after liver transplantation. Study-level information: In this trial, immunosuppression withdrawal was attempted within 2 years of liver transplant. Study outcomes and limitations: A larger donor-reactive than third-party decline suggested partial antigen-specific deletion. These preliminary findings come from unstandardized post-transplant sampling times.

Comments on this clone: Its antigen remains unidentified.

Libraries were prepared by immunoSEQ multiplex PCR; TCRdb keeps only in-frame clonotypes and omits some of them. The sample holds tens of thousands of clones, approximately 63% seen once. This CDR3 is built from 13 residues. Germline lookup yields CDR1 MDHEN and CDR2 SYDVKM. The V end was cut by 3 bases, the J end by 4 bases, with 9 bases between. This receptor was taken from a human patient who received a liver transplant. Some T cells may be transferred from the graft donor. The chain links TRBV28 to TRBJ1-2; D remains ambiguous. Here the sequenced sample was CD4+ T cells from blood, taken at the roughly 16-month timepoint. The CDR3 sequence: CASSFPDSYGYTF. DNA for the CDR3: TGTGCCAGCAGTTTCCCGGACTCCTATGGCTACACCTTC.